These T cell receptor beta chains were read from a single sample in a study of control samples from healthy donors and cancer patients. Sequencing was performed with immunoSEQ multiplex PCR; in TCRdb, only in-frame clones are kept and a portion is missing. The sample shows roughly 150,000 clones, 88% of them seen only once. The material sequenced was blood. Receptor source: a man younger than 35 in good health. Each CDR3 is given with its conserved first and last residue. The D gene is left open where the match is weak. Size tells how often a clone was seen (once, few, many) or the class of an expanded clone, and some rows leave it out.

>TRBV6-1|.|TRBJ1-5|TRBD1
CASSEKTGGLPNQPQHF
TGTGCCAGCAGTGAAAAGACAGGGGGCCTTCCTAATCAGCCCCAGCATTTT
>TRBV24-1|.|TRBJ2-1|.
CATSDSLVANEQFF
TGTGCCACCAGTGATAGCCTGGTGGCCAATGAGCAGTTCTTC
>TRBV7-2|.|TRBJ2-5|.
CASSLSGVGETQYF
TGTGCCAGCAGCTTATCAGGTGTTGGGGAGACCCAGTACTTC
>TRBV3-1/TRBV3-2|.|TRBJ2-5|.
CASSLQQAYAETQYF
TGTGCCAGCAGCCTACAACAGGCTTACGCGGAGACCCAGTACTTC
>TRBV3-1/TRBV3-2|.|TRBJ2-5|.
CASSQGEETQYF
TGTGCCAGCAGCCAAGGGGAAGAGACCCAGTACTTC
>TRBV5-4|.|TRBJ2-5|.
CASSLSGPIQETQYF
TGTGCCAGCAGCTTAAGTGGACCCATCCAAGAGACCCAGTACTTC
>TRBV6-2/TRBV6-3|once|TRBJ1-5|TRBD1
CASSYGDSVKPQHF
TGTGCCAGCAGTTATGGGGACAGTGTTAAGCCCCAGCATTTT
>TRBV30|.|TRBJ2-2|.
CAWSPSLSGAPRTGELFF
TGTGCCTGGAGTCCCTCCCTCTCCGGGGCCCCGCGGACCGGGGAGCTGTTTTTT
>TRBV2|.|TRBJ2-2|TRBD1
CASSEQGAQTGELFF
TGTGCCAGCAGTGAACAGGGGGCGCAAACCGGGGAGCTGTTTTTT
>TRBV4-1|.|TRBJ2-3|.
CASSFNTDTQYF
TGCGCCAGCAGTTTTAACACAGATACGCAGTATTTT
>TRBV7-6|.|TRBJ1-4|.
CASSLNGVGTNEKLFF
TGTGCCAGCAGCTTAAATGGAGTCGGGACTAATGAAAAACTGTTTTTT
>TRBV11-2|few|TRBJ2-6|.
CASSPVKGGPSGANVLTF
TGTGCCAGCAGCCCCGTGAAAGGCGGGCCCTCTGGGGCCAACGTCCTGACTTTC
>TRBV5-1|.|TRBJ1-1|TRBD1
CASSLDRAMNTEAFF
TGCGCCAGCAGCTTAGACAGGGCGATGAACACTGAAGCTTTCTTT
>TRBV19|.|TRBJ1-6|TRBD1
CASSPLTGGLDSPLHF
TGTGCCAGTAGTCCCTTGACAGGGGGCCTTGATTCACCCCTCCACTTT
>TRBV19|.|TRBJ2-7|.
CASSIGGIHEQYF
TGTGCCAGTAGTATCGGTGGGATCCACGAGCAGTACTTC
>TRBV27|.|TRBJ1-4|.
CASSLGLGNEKLFF
TGTGCCAGCAGTTTGGGGTTGGGTAATGAAAAACTGTTTTTT
>TRBV5-4|.|TRBJ1-1|.
CASSFPDSSNTEAFF
TGTGCCAGCAGCTTCCCGGACAGTTCGAACACTGAAGCTTTCTTT
>TRBV10-3|.|TRBJ1-1|.
CAISESEGKRGMNTEAFF
TGTGCCATCAGTGAGTCCGAAGGGAAACGGGGTATGAACACTGAAGCTTTCTTT
>TRBV28|.|TRBJ1-5|.
CASSLRPPQRPWHF
TGTGCCAGCAGTTTAAGACCCCCCCAAAGGCCATGGCATTTT
>TRBV30|.|TRBJ2-1|.
CAGSGGANNEQFF
TGTGCCGGATCAGGGGGGGCCAACAATGAGCAGTTCTTC
>TRBV7-2|.|TRBJ2-2|.
CASSLVGVGELFF
TGTGCCAGCAGCTTAGTCGGCGTCGGGGAGCTGTTTTTT
>TRBV10-3|.|TRBJ1-5|.
CAISEWGNQPQHF
TGTGCCATCAGTGAGTGGGGTAATCAGCCCCAGCATTTT
>TRBV11-2|.|TRBJ2-5|.
CASSLEQAPLRRKSQETQYF
TGTGCCAGCAGCTTAGAACAAGCTCCTTTGAGGCGGAAATCCCAAGAGACCCAGTACTTC
>TRBV11-2|.|TRBJ2-7|TRBD1
CASSPGQSYEQYF
TGTGCCAGCAGTCCGGGACAGTCCTACGAGCAGTACTTC
>TRBV25-1|.|TRBJ1-1|.
CASSELGGNTEAFF
TGTGCCAGCAGTGAATTAGGGGGGAACACTGAAGCTTTCTTT
>TRBV2|.|TRBJ2-7|TRBD1
CASSEGTGGIGQYF
TGTGCCAGCAGTGAAGGGACAGGGGGTATCGGGCAGTACTTC
>TRBV10-3|.|TRBJ1-3|.
CAISDPPSLSGNTIYF
TGTGCCATCAGTGACCCCCCCAGCCTCTCTGGAAACACCATATATTTT
>TRBV19|.|TRBJ2-3|.
CASSIASTDTQYF
TGTGCCAGTAGTATCGCGAGCACAGATACGCAGTATTTT
>TRBV11-2|.|TRBJ2-7|.
CASSLEAGEGAKEYF
TGTGCCAGCAGCTTAGAGGCAGGGGAGGGGGCCAAAGAGTACTTC
>TRBV28|.|TRBJ2-1|.
CASTLNNEQFF
TGTGCCAGCACCTTAAACAATGAGCAGTTCTTC
>TRBV9|.|TRBJ2-1|TRBD1
CASSMDRGDSEQFF
TGTGCCAGCAGCATGGACAGGGGGGACAGTGAGCAGTTCTTC
>TRBV7-9|.|TRBJ2-7|.
CASSPGQGQYF
TGTGCCAGCAGCCCAGGGCAGGGGCAGTACTTC
>TRBV27|.|TRBJ2-7|.
CASSLSSRGEQYF
TGTGCCAGCAGTTTATCATCTCGCGGCGAGCAGTACTTC
>TRBV7-8|.|TRBJ1-5|.
CASSARTAGLNQPQHF
TGTGCCAGCAGCGCGCGGACAGCTGGATTAAATCAGCCCCAGCATTTT
>TRBV28|.|TRBJ2-5|.
CASSLWRETQYF
TGTGCCAGCAGTTTATGGCGAGAGACCCAGTACTTC
>TRBV4-1|.|TRBJ1-5|TRBD1
CASSQGFSGGQVQPQHF
TGCGCCAGCAGCCAAGGTTTCTCAGGGGGCCAGGTACAGCCCCAGCATTTT
>TRBV30|.|TRBJ1-4|.
CAWSGGWDEKLFF
TGTGCCTGGAGTGGGGGTTGGGACGAAAAACTGTTTTTT
>TRBV2|.|TRBJ1-4|.
CASHEPGLNEKLFF
TGTGCCAGCCACGAGCCGGGCCTTAATGAAAAACTGTTTTTT
>TRBV18|few|TRBJ2-7|TRBD1
CASSKSDRDYEQYF
TGTGCCAGCTCTAAAAGCGACAGGGACTACGAGCAGTACTTC
>TRBV15|.|TRBJ1-4|.
CATSREEPGRANEKLFF
TGTGCCACCAGCAGAGAAGAGCCGGGCCGAGCTAATGAAAAACTGTTTTTT
>TRBV5-4|.|TRBJ2-7|TRBD1
CASSNGDSNYEQYF
TGTGCCAGCAGCAACGGGGACAGTAACTACGAGCAGTACTTC
>TRBV9|.|TRBJ1-2|TRBD1
CASRDRGYGYTF
TGTGCCAGCAGAGACAGGGGCTATGGCTACACCTTC
>TRBV28|.|TRBJ1-5|.
CASSFGTRGSNQPQHF
TGTGCCAGCAGTTTCGGAACCAGGGGTAGCAATCAGCCCCAGCATTTT
>TRBV6-6|.|TRBJ2-7|TRBD1
CASSYAGQGSSYEQYF
TGTGCCAGCAGTTACGCGGGACAGGGTAGCTCCTACGAGCAGTACTTC
>TRBV6-2/TRBV6-3|.|TRBJ1-1|.
CASSSFGWNTEAFF
TGTGCCAGCAGTTCATTCGGTTGGAACACTGAAGCTTTCTTT
>TRBV12-3/TRBV12-4|.|TRBJ2-7|.
CASSDGQEQYF
TGTGCCAGCAGTGACGGACAGGAGCAGTACTTC
>TRBV28|.|TRBJ2-1|TRBD1
CASSWTGSPYNEQFF
TGTGCCAGCAGTTGGACAGGGAGCCCCTACAATGAGCAGTTCTTC
>TRBV29-1|.|TRBJ2-3|.
CSPERGTDTQYF
TGCAGCCCCGAGAGAGGGACAGATACGCAGTATTTT
>TRBV19|once|TRBJ1-1|.
CASSIMVGVGSEAFF
TGTGCCAGTAGTATAATGGTCGGGGTGGGGTCTGAAGCTTTCTTT
>TRBV27|.|TRBJ2-3|TRBD2
CASSLRLAGGTDTQYF
TGTGCCAGCAGTCTGAGACTAGCGGGGGGCACAGATACGCAGTATTTT
>TRBV6-5|.|TRBJ2-7|TRBD1
CASSYSAGQGAHEQYF
TGTGCCAGCAGTTACTCAGCGGGACAGGGGGCCCACGAGCAGTACTTC
>TRBV2|.|TRBJ1-4|.
CASSEYSSTNEKLFF
TGTGCCAGCAGTGAATACTCTTCAACTAATGAAAAACTGTTTTTT
>TRBV5-8|.|TRBJ2-7|.
CASSLETGTYEQYF
TGTGCCAGCAGCTTGGAGACAGGAACCTACGAGCAGTACTTC
>TRBV29-1|few|TRBJ2-6|.
CSVADAGNSGANVLTF
TGCAGCGTAGCCGACGCAGGCAACTCTGGGGCCAACGTCCTGACTTTC
>TRBV27|few|TRBJ1-2|TRBD1
CASSSAGGRWGYTF
TGTGCCAGCAGTTCCGCAGGGGGGAGATGGGGCTACACCTTC
>TRBV12-3/TRBV12-4|once|TRBJ2-5|.
CAILKMGGETQYF
TGTGCCATCCTCAAGATGGGCGGAGAGACCCAGTACTTC
>TRBV4-1|.|TRBJ2-5|.
CASSHPLPVQETQYF
TGCGCCAGCAGCCACCCCCTACCAGTCCAAGAGACCCAGTACTTC
>TRBV6-2/TRBV6-3|.|TRBJ1-5|TRBD1
CASSGDRVTSNQPQHF
TGTGCCAGCAGTGGGGACAGGGTAACCTCTAATCAGCCCCAGCATTTT
>TRBV28|.|TRBJ2-5|TRBD2
CASSLSLAGGRETQYF
TGTGCCAGCAGTTTATCGTTAGCGGGGGGGAGAGAGACCCAGTACTTC